This T cell receptor beta chain was captured by sequencing in a study of human T cells and chemical hapten exposure (dated by TCRdb to 2020 to 2022). With respect to the entire study: For sensitization, 2% DPC in acetone was applied to a roughly 2 cm by roughly 2 cm area of upper inner arm skin. For TCR sequencing, blood came from 25 to 35 alopecia patients at anywhere from one to four time points (pre-sensitization, 2, 6 and 24 weeks). The patient cohort, mostly female, included alopecia areata with under or over 50% scalp involvement, alopecia totalis and alopecia universalis. Patients additionally received weekly therapeutic DPC doses to the scalp throughout the approximately 22-week study period. The study tracked peripheral blood TCR repertoire changes in vivo during primary and secondary sensitization to the hapten diphenylcyclopropenone (DPC) in alopecia patients. Blood samples were taken from patients before sensitization (week 0) and then at 2, 6 and about 24 weeks after DPC sensitization. Patch testing on the upper back used Finn chambers containing 0.01% DPC, with scoring done after 6 days according to International Contact Dermatitis Research Group standards. Libraries were pooled for sequencing, and variation in per-sample TCR yields was attributed mainly to small differences in library volumes within the pool.

In the case of this clonotype: Its antigen has not been determined. No much larger clone is present one base from it, and per-base qualities are unavailable.

The germline ends are 12 bases apart after V is trimmed by 7 bases and J by 0 bases. The CDR3 covers 14 residues, taking in both the cysteine and the phenylalanine. The kept DNA is CDR3 alone, 42 bases in frame from the first base. Via the germline V gene, CDR1 is SGDLS and CDR2 YYNGEE. Study-wide findings and limitations: All patients had alopecia, a presumed autoimmune disease, so their immune response might differ from that of healthy individuals. Expanded TCRs formed significantly more large CDR3 similarity clusters than pre-sensitization or healthy control sets, consistent with antigen-driven responses. Repeated subsampling changed both the strength of the expansion versus patch-test correlation and the threshold at which the correlation became significant. DPC sensitization did not change the number of TCRs with a frequency above 1 in 1000, and there was no evidence of changes in global repertoire structure. The number of PT1 expanded TCRs positively correlated with patch test score, significant at thresholds 8, 16 and 32 but not 4.

Library construction relied on RACE. Sequencing used a NextSeq 500. Library preparation attached unique molecular identifiers to individual cDNA molecules for quantitative, reproducible TCR counting. From each blood RNA sample, both TCR alpha and TCR beta chains were sequenced. The paper's processing steps were these. A median of around 100,000 TCRs per sample was observed, with a range of about 20,000 to 690,600. The Decombinator software suite was used to annotate the V, J and CDR3 of the TCR reads. For PS versus PT1 abundance plots, all samples were subsampled to the same number of TCRs (28,000). TCRs were defined as expanded if absent before sensitization and observed at least eight times at the 2-week time point. TCRdb's own reprocessing of the public reads used fastp at Q25 and MiXCR and kept productive beta chains. Rows are combined by CDR3 protein, so each entry shows the most common genes and DNA. The V and J calls were determined by TCRdb, not by the authors. For this sample the table gives 65,000 to 80,000 distinct CDR3 sequences, of which 10% were detected only once. The ten largest clonotypes hold roughly 1.4% of the sample.

The time point label of this sample denotes: patch test 1, 2 weeks after DPC sensitization. The sample's treatment or condition label, decoded: therapeutic diphenylcyclopropenone sensitization with weekly scalp DPC. At each patch-test visit, blood was drawn before the patch test was applied. Eligible patients were aged 18 to 70, diagnosed with alopecia, deemed suitable for DPC therapy, and excluded if pregnant. Total RNA was isolated from unfractionated whole blood collected in Tempus Blood RNA tubes. This TCR was sampled from a woman in her fifties or sixties with alopecia areata. Some clones in this sample may be carry-over from other donors' samples. Sequenced material: whole blood, taken in connection with sensitization to the hapten diphenylcyclopropenone (DPC). Rearrangement joined TRBV9 to TRBJ2-3; no D segment can be confidently identified. The CDR3 in this case is CASSLSTSTDTQYF. The bases read TGTGCCAGCTCGCTTTCGACTAGCACAGATACGCAGTATTTT.